The 18 T cell receptor beta chains listed next were all sequenced from one sample in a study of Tregs in tolerant kidney transplant recipients. Generated by immunoSEQ multiplex PCR, the TCRdb table keeps only in-frame clones and is missing some. The sample records more than 70,000 clones, roughly nine tenths being singletons. Mixed chimerism was transient after nonmyeloablative marrow transplants from related graft donors. The sequencing used CD4+ T cells from blood (PBMCs), collected 24 months after the transplant. These receptors came from a human patient who received a combined kidney and bone marrow transplant. The graft donor may have contributed some T cells.

This clone was seen a single time. The rearrangement joins TRBV7-7 to TRBJ2-1; 7 nucleotides align to TRBD2. Germline CDR1 SSHAT, CDR2 FNYEAQ (reference sequence). CDR3 length equals 13 residues. V gave up 2 bases and J gave up 7 bases; unmatched junction bases: 2. CDR3 nucleotide sequence: TGTGCCAGCAGCTTAACGGGAGGAAATGAGCAGTTCTTC. Protein product: CASSLTGGNEQFF.

For this clone: The junction and the germline gene differ at one end; a read error may be behind it. The chain recombines TRBV6-5 with TRBJ2-1; D unresolved. CDR1 is MNHEY, CDR2 SVGAGI, per germline. The CDR3 runs to 11 residues. CDR3 DNA: TGTGCCAGCAGTTCCTTCAATGAGCAGTTCTTC. It specifies CASSSFNEQFF.

The sample holds a few counts of this clone. The gene calls are TRBV10-3 and TRBJ2-1; TRBD1 matches at 10 bases. The V and J ends lost 7 bases and 4 bases, in that order; junction bases with no gene match: 7. This CDR3 is 15 amino acids long. Per germline, CDR1 ENHRY and CDR2 SYGVKD. This chain's CDR3 is CAITTRGQGYNEQFF. In DNA, the CDR3 is TGTGCCATCACCACCCGGGGACAGGGGTACAATGAGCAGTTCTTC.

This clone has only a few counts. The V call is TRBV7-8, the J call TRBJ1-3; D uncertain. Trimming left V 4 bases short and J 10 bases short, with 14 bases between. Per germline, CDR1 SGHVS and CDR2 FQNEAQ. The CDR3 sequence is 13 residues long. CDR3 coding DNA: TGTGCCAGCAGCTCAAGACACCCCGTGACCATATATTTT. This encodes CASSSRHPVTIYF.

This clone was counted a few times. This chain links TRBV10-3 with TRBJ1-3; D ambiguous. The ends were cut back, 6 bases at V and 0 bases at J, with 12 bases in the middle. Germline CDR1 and CDR2: ENHRY and SYGVKD. The CDR3 is made up of 15 amino acids. For the CDR3, the DNA is TGTGCCATCAGCTCCAGTGTCCGCTCTGGAAACACCATATATTTT. Amino acids: CAISSSVRSGNTIYF.

V gene TRBV18 combines with J gene TRBJ2-1; D is undetermined. Germline V gives CDR1 KGHSH, CDR2 LQKENI. V was trimmed by 0 bases and J by 4 bases, leaving 4 bases between them. This CDR3 region has 13 residues. The CDR3 nucleotides are TGTGCCAGCTCACCACCTAGTTACAATGAGCAGTTCTTC. Translating it yields CASSPPSYNEQFF.

The V call is TRBV7-9, the J call TRBJ2-1; 10 nucleotides align to TRBD2. Germline V gene sequence: CDR1 SEHNR, CDR2 FQNEAQ (reference sequence). The CDR3 is 14 amino acids. The junction had 9 bases not matched to a gene; V was cut back by 4 bases and J by 12 bases. CDR3 DNA: TGTGCCAGCAGCTCCAATCTAGTAGCGGGGGGGCAGTTCTTC. Its translation: CASSSNLVAGGQFF.

The chain combines TRBV10-3 with TRBJ1-1; TRBD1 aligns across 9 bases. The CDR3 has 14 residues. V lost 5 bases and J lost 1; bases outside the gene matches: 2. Per germline, CDR1 ENHRY and CDR2 SYGVKD. CDR3 in amino acids: CAISRDRENTEAFF. For the CDR3, the DNA is TGTGCCATCAGTAGGGACAGGGAGAACACTGAAGCTTTCTTT.

This sequence joins TRBV7-7 and TRBJ2-3, with 12 bases that match TRBD2. Germline V gene data show CDR1 as SSHAT and CDR2 as FNYEAQ (reference sequence). The CDR3 runs 15 residues. Trimming removed 4 bases from V and 4 bases from J; junction bases left unmatched: 3. The CDR3 here is CASSSTSGRSDTQYF. CDR3 in DNA: TGTGCCAGCAGCTCCACTAGCGGGAGGTCAGATACGCAGTATTTT.

The CDR3: CASSPLLGVETQYF. The CDR3 DNA is TGCGCCAGCAGCCCGCTTCTTGGAGTAGAGACCCAGTACTTC. The rearrangement links TRBV4-3 to TRBJ2-5, with D unclear. The germline gives CDR1 LGHNA, CDR2 YSLEER. V dropped 4 bases and J dropped 4 bases, with 13 bases sitting between them. CDR3 length: 14 residues.

The V call is TRBV7-3, the J call TRBJ2-1; TRBD1 might be the D (6 bases). The CDR3 sequence is 15 residues long. Germline loops: CDR1 SGHTA, CDR2 FQGTGA. Trimming removed 3 bases from V and 3 bases from J, with 12 bases in between. In DNA, the CDR3 is TGTGCCAGCAGCTTGCAGTGGGGACACTACAATGAGCAGTTCTTC. Amino acid sequence: CASSLQWGHYNEQFF.

The CDR3 loop is CASSSDRVKAFF. CDR3 coding DNA: TGTGCCAGCAGCTCCGACAGGGTGAAAGCTTTCTTT. V gene TRBV5-4 combines with J gene TRBJ1-1; 7 nucleotides align to TRBD1. The germline gives CDR1 SGHNT, CDR2 YYREEE (reference sequence). V was pared by 3 bases and J by 9 bases, with 5 bases of the junction left unmatched. This CDR3 is 12 amino acids long.

CDR3 region: CASSFGQRVGVELFF. In nucleotides, the CDR3 is TGTGCCAGCAGTTTTGGCCAGCGGGTTGGGGTGGAGCTGTTTTTT. This chain connects TRBV28 to TRBJ2-2, with D perhaps TRBD2 (6 bases). The CDR3 covers 15 residues. CDR1 and CDR2 from the germline V gene are MDHEN and SYDVKM. V was shortened by 3 bases and J by 10 bases, with 18 bases between the two germline ends.

V and J are TRBV7-3 and TRBJ2-3, with D tentatively TRBD2 (5 bases). V was clipped by 2 bases and J by 4 bases, with 13 bases between them. This CDR3 contains 15 residues. Germline V lookup: CDR1 SGHTA, CDR2 FQGTGA. CDR3 nucleotide sequence: TGTGCCAGCAGCTTAGGAATAGCGATCCCAGATACGCAGTATTTT. It yields the protein CASSLGIAIPDTQYF.

The J gene is TRBJ2-2, the V gene TRBV30; perhaps TRBD1 as D (6 bases). The CDR3 spans 13 residues. V was shortened by 0 bases and J by 11 bases, with 13 bases between the two germline ends. Germline CDR1 GTSNPN, CDR2 SVGIG (reference sequence). CDR3: CAWSVQGESELFF. The CDR3 DNA sequence: TGTGCCTGGAGTGTACAGGGTGAGAGTGAGCTGTTTTTT.

This chain uses TRBV12-1 with TRBJ2-3; the listed D gene, TRBD2, was not tested against the DNA. TRBV12-1 is a listed pseudogene. This CDR3 comprises 17 residues. Here the CDR3 reads CASSSPASGGLTDTQYF. As DNA, the CDR3 is TGTGCCAGCAGCAGCCCGGCTAGCGGGGGACTAACAGATACGCAGTATTTT.

This clone showed up just a few times. The genes are TRBV6-1 and TRBJ2-2; 10 nucleotides line up with TRBD2. This CDR3 is 17 amino acids long. Germline-derived CDR1 and CDR2 are MNHNS and SASEGT. The V and J ends lost 2 bases and 5 bases, in that order; junction bases with no gene match: 8. The CDR3 spells CASSERLAGADTGELFF. The CDR3 coding sequence is TGTGCCAGCAGTGAAAGGCTAGCGGGAGCGGATACCGGGGAGCTGTTTTTT.

The rearrangement links TRBV13 to TRBJ2-3; 7 bases fit TRBD1. Trimming removed 3 bases from V and 7 bases from J; junction bases left unmatched: 10. CDR1 and CDR2 from the germline V gene are PRHDT and FYEKMQ (reference sequence). CDR3 length equals 15 residues. The CDR3 is CASSFNRGGPNTQYF. As DNA, the CDR3 is TGTGCCAGCAGCTTTAACAGGGGCGGCCCCAATACGCAGTATTTT.